This TCR beta chain was recorded in a study of blood T cells in healthy people across ages (dated by TCRdb to about 2015). Broadly, across the study: Template switching captured roughly one uniquely barcoded TCR beta cDNA molecule per two T cells in model experiments. Age-related changes in TCR beta repertoire diversity were measured in the study by deep sequencing normalized with unique cDNA molecular identifiers. The donors were split into four age groups: young (average about 15 years), middle-aged (39), aged (62) and long-lived (roughly 80). To avoid experimental bias, donors of different ages were distributed randomly across sequencing lanes. For two donors (one aged 18 to 30 and one aged 80 or older), the study analyzed two additional independent replicas of 1 million unique cDNA reads from the same blood draw. The investigation overall reported the following: Estimates of total diversity based on one million sequenced T cells were considered lower bounds and underestimates. A strong correlation was found between observed TCR beta diversity and the percentage of naive T cells measured by flow cytometry. Compared with the aged group, more naive CD4+ T cells, fewer expanded clones and increased TCR diversity were shown by the long-lived group, suggesting age selection. Because donor CMV infection status was unknown, age-related changes in expanded clonotypes were potentially confounded. Bulk unsorted PBMC profiling prevented conclusive comparison of naive and antigen-experienced compartments. Observed TCR beta diversity per million T cells fell roughly linearly with age, and a significant reduction was already apparent by age roughly 41.

The CDR3 goes from the cysteine to the phenylalanine over 13 residues. Just CDR3 DNA is preserved here, 39 bases in frame from base 1. In the germline V gene (reference sequence), CDR1 corresponds to SGHAT and CDR2 to FQDESV. At the junction V is shortened by 5 bases and J by 5 bases, with 11 bases in between. In regard to this clonotype: It has no known antigen specificity. Base qualities are not recorded, but no much larger clone differs from it by a single base.

The 35 to 40 donors, aged about 6 to 90 years, were systemically healthy Caucasian individuals from Russia. About 10 milliliters of peripheral blood were collected from each donor into EDTA-treated Vacutainer tubes. Ficoll-Paque density-gradient centrifugation was used to isolate PBMCs, with at least 6.5 million per sample. Trizol reagent was used to extract total RNA from PBMCs, with at least 5 micrograms per sample. Naive CD45RAhigh/CD27high T cell percentages were measured by flow cytometry on a PBMC aliquot from every donor. The receptor library was made with 5' RACE. TCRdb shows the sequencer as Illumina HiSeq 2500. A second PCR of about 6 to 12 cycles was run with a J-beta primer mix and a sample-barcoded 5' primer. Each TCR beta cDNA molecule received a unique molecular identifier from a template-switch 5' adaptor carrying 12 random nucleotides. Each sample yielded at least 3 million CDR3-containing paired-end reads. All of the RNA was converted into first-strand cDNA using the Mint cDNA synthesis kit, with a TRBC-specific oligonucleotide serving as the primer. Following uracil-DNA glycosylase treatment, a first 18-cycle PCR with universal primers M1SS and BC2_uni_R was performed on all cDNA. The published analysis was carried out like this. Normalization of each sample was performed by random selection of 1 million high-quality reads, each carrying a distinct molecular identifier. Instead of being binned into consensus sequences, reads with shared molecular identifiers were discarded. CDR3 identification, clonotype clustering and error correction used MiTCR with a Q25 quality threshold and the strictest error-elimination algorithm. A nonparametric unseen species model with Euler transformation was used to estimate a lower bound on total TCR beta diversity. TCRdb itself trimmed the public reads at Q25 with fastp, ran MiXCR and retained productive beta chains. Rows are combined by CDR3 protein, so each entry shows the most common genes and DNA. The V and J calls reflect TCRdb's pipeline rather than the authors' work. Counted in this sample were 1.5 million to 2 million distinct CDR3 sequences; 49% of them appeared once. The ten largest account for about 2.1% of the sample.

Source material: blood. The source of this sequence is a woman between 35 and 50 years old in good health. The V gene is TRBV11-1 and the J gene is TRBJ2-3, with the D gene uncertain. CDR3 loop: CASSQTMGDTQYF. The sequenced DNA: TGTGCCAGCAGCCAAACGATGGGAGATACGCAGTATTTT. Beyond the CDR3, the reference TRBV11-1 and TRBJ2-3 genes provide the residues; the full variable domain reads: EAEVAQSPRYKITEKSQAVAFWCDPISGHATLYWYRQILGQGPELLVQFQDESVVDDSQLPKDRFSAERLKGVDSTLKIQPAELGDSAMYLCASSQTMGDTQYFGPGTRLTVL.